Listed below are T cell receptor beta chains from one sample, sequenced in a study of cytomegalovirus exposure and HLA in healthy donors. Generated by immunoSEQ multiplex PCR, the TCRdb table keeps only in-frame clones and is missing some. The top ten hold 4.9% of the sample, which has approximately 140,000 clones, about 74% seen once. The sample consisted of PBMCs. Receptors were obtained from a woman aged 45-60 years in good health and CMV-seronegative. CDR3s include the opening cysteine and the closing phenylalanine or tryptophan. The order of the fields is J gene, D gene, V gene, clone size, CDR3 DNA, CDR3 protein. A D gene is named only where the DNA matches it firmly. Size is stated for part of the rows, as once, few or many counts, or as a class when the clone is expanded.

J: TRBJ2-1
D: .
V: TRBV10-1
size: .
DNA: TGCGCCAGCAGTGAGTCGAGGCAATCAACTAACTACAATGAGCAGTTCTTC
CDR3: CASSESRQSTNYNEQFF

J: TRBJ1-1
D: .
V: TRBV7-8
size: once
DNA: TGTGCCAGCAGCGTGGACAAGAACACTGAAGCTTTCTTT
CDR3: CASSVDKNTEAFF

J: TRBJ2-7
D: TRBD2
V: TRBV7-3
size: .
DNA: TGTGCCAGCAGCTCCCTCCCTCGGACTAGCGGAACCTACGAGCAGTACTTC
CDR3: CASSSLPRTSGTYEQYF

J: TRBJ2-1
D: .
V: TRBV10-2
size: .
DNA: TGCGCCAGCCATGACGGGTTGGCCAATGAGCAGTTCTTC
CDR3: CASHDGLANEQFF

J: TRBJ1-2
D: .
V: TRBV4-1
size: .
DNA: TGCGCCAGCAGCCAAGAGGAGGGGCGTCAGGGAGGCTACACCTTC
CDR3: CASSQEEGRQGGYTF

J: TRBJ2-5
D: TRBD2
V: TRBV29-1
size: .
DNA: TGCAGCGTGTCTAGCGGGGGGTGGTACCAAGAGACCCAGTACTTC
CDR3: CSVSSGGWYQETQYF

J: TRBJ2-3
D: .
V: TRBV7-2
size: .
DNA: TGTGCCAGCAGCTCTACCAGAGGTGATACGCAGTATTTT
CDR3: CASSSTRGDTQYF

J: TRBJ1-1
D: .
V: TRBV2
size: once
DNA: TGTGCCAGCAGTGAAGATACAGGGTTGAACACTGAAGCTTTCTTT
CDR3: CASSEDTGLNTEAFF

J: TRBJ2-1
D: TRBD1
V: TRBV6-5
size: .
DNA: TGTGCCAGCCAACTGGGACAGGGGAGAGATGAGCAGTTCTTC
CDR3: CASQLGQGRDEQFF

J: TRBJ2-7
D: TRBD1
V: TRBV2
size: .
DNA: TGTGCCAGCCCGGGACAGGGGGGCAACGAGCAGTACTTC
CDR3: CASPGQGGNEQYF

J: TRBJ1-2
D: .
V: TRBV5-1
size: .
DNA: TGCGCCAGCAGCTTTACGACCGACTCCTATGGCTACACCTTC
CDR3: CASSFTTDSYGYTF

J: TRBJ1-4
D: .
V: TRBV15
size: .
DNA: TGTGCCACCAGCAGAGACCGGGATTTGGGGAGAGAAAAACTGTTTTTT
CDR3: CATSRDRDLGREKLFF

J: TRBJ1-1
D: .
V: TRBV19
size: .
DNA: TGTGCCAGTAGGATGGACGGGATCACTGAAGCTTTCTTT
CDR3: CASRMDGITEAFF

J: TRBJ2-5
D: .
V: TRBV5-1
size: .
DNA: TGCGCCAGCAGCGACAGGTACCAAGAGACCCAGTACTTC
CDR3: CASSDRYQETQYF

J: TRBJ1-6
D: .
V: TRBV5-1
size: .
DNA: TGCGCCAGCCGCGGAGATACGGGGGTCTCACCCCTCCACTTT
CDR3: CASRGDTGVSPLHF

J: TRBJ1-3
D: .
V: TRBV11-2
size: .
DNA: TGTGCCAGCAGCTTAAACCCTTCTCGGGTCGGAAACACCATATATTTT
CDR3: CASSLNPSRVGNTIYF

J: TRBJ2-7
D: TRBD2
V: TRBV13
size: .
DNA: TGTGCCAGCAGCTTAGAGGCGGGGGGTACATCCTACGAGCAGTACTTC
CDR3: CASSLEAGGTSYEQYF

J: TRBJ1-1
D: .
V: TRBV6-6
size: .
DNA: TGTGCCAGCAGTGACCTGACGGCGGTGAACACTGAAGCTTTCTTT
CDR3: CASSDLTAVNTEAFF

J: TRBJ1-1
D: .
V: TRBV19
size: .
DNA: TGTGCCAGTAACGGGGTGTCGGACCCGAACACTGAAGCTTTCTTT
CDR3: CASNGVSDPNTEAFF

J: TRBJ2-7
D: .
V: TRBV6-5
size: .
DNA: TGTGCCAGCAGACTTAGCTCCTACGAGCAGTACTTC
CDR3: CASRLSSYEQYF

J: TRBJ2-3
D: .
V: TRBV7-2
size: .
DNA: TGTGCCAGCAGCTTTACAGGGAGGGCAGATACGCAGTATTTT
CDR3: CASSFTGRADTQYF

J: TRBJ2-2
D: TRBD2
V: TRBV4-2
size: .
DNA: TGTGCCAGCAGCCAAGAATTAGCGGGGGGCAACACCGGGGAGCTGTTTTTT
CDR3: CASSQELAGGNTGELFF

J: TRBJ2-7
D: TRBD1
V: TRBV5-1
size: once
DNA: TGCGCCAGCAGCTTAATGGGACAGGGGGCAGGTGTAGCCTACGAGCAGTACTTC
CDR3: CASSLMGQGAGVAYEQYF

J: TRBJ2-7
D: TRBD2
V: TRBV9
size: few
DNA: TGTGCCAGCAGCGAATCCGGGGGGGCCAGTGGCGAGCAGTACTTC
CDR3: CASSESGGASGEQYF

J: TRBJ2-3
D: .
V: TRBV19
size: .
DNA: TGTGCCAGTAGTATTGAGGGCACAGATACGCAGTATTTT
CDR3: CASSIEGTDTQYF

J: TRBJ2-7
D: .
V: TRBV5-5
size: .
DNA: TGTGCCAGCAGCGGAGCCTACGAGCAGTACTTC
CDR3: CASSGAYEQYF

J: TRBJ2-7
D: TRBD2
V: TRBV29-1
size: .
DNA: TGCAGCGCCTTAGCGGGGCTTAGCTCCTACGAGCAGTACTTC
CDR3: CSALAGLSSYEQYF

J: TRBJ2-5
D: TRBD2
V: TRBV7-8
size: .
DNA: TGTGCCAGCAGCTCGGGACTAGCGGGCCCCAGGAAGACCCAGTACTTC
CDR3: CASSSGLAGPRKTQYF

J: TRBJ1-4
D: .
V: TRBV6-4
size: .
DNA: TGTGCCAGCGTCTCGGGGGCAACTAATGAAAAACTGTTTTTT
CDR3: CASVSGATNEKLFF

J: TRBJ1-2
D: TRBD1
V: TRBV5-1
size: .
DNA: TGCGCCAGCAGCTTCACAGGGGGAGACTATGGCTACACCTTC
CDR3: CASSFTGGDYGYTF

J: TRBJ2-7
D: TRBD1
V: TRBV27
size: .
DNA: TGTGCCAGCAGTTTATTGGGACAGGGAGGCGAGCAGTACTTC
CDR3: CASSLLGQGGEQYF

J: TRBJ2-3
D: TRBD2
V: TRBV4-1
size: once
DNA: TGCGCCAGCAGCCCGATTGGCCAGCGGGGGGCCTCCCCGCGCACAGATACGCAGTATTTT
CDR3: CASSPIGQRGASPRTDTQYF

J: TRBJ1-5
D: .
V: TRBV6-1
size: many
DNA: TGTGCCAGCAGTCGTGAGTGGACAGTCAATCAGCCCCAGCATTTT
CDR3: CASSREWTVNQPQHF

J: TRBJ2-2
D: .
V: TRBV6-5
size: once
DNA: TGTGCCAGCAGTTACGGCACAGGATCGAACACCGGGGAGCTGTTTTTT
CDR3: CASSYGTGSNTGELFF

J: TRBJ1-4
D: .
V: TRBV7-6
size: .
DNA: TGTGCCAGCAGCTTAGACGGGGTCCGCGTAGGGGAAAAACTGTTTTTT
CDR3: CASSLDGVRVGEKLFF

J: TRBJ1-2
D: .
V: TRBV4-3
size: .
DNA: TGCGCCAGCAGCCAAGATAGACAGGCTCATCATGGCTACACCTTC
CDR3: CASSQDRQAHHGYTF

J: TRBJ1-3
D: .
V: TRBV7-2
size: .
DNA: TGTGCCAGCAGCTCTACAGGGTCTACTGGAAACACCATATATTTT
CDR3: CASSSTGSTGNTIYF

J: TRBJ2-7
D: .
V: TRBV7-9
size: .
DNA: TGTGCCAGCAGCTTTTCTAGTTACGAGCAGTACTTC
CDR3: CASSFSSYEQYF

J: TRBJ2-1
D: .
V: TRBV7-2
size: .
DNA: TGTGCCAGCAGCTCTCTCAGGGTAAACGAGCAGTTCTTC
CDR3: CASSSLRVNEQFF

J: TRBJ1-3
D: TRBD1
V: TRBV5-1
size: .
DNA: TGCGCCAGCAGCTTGACAGGGGACTCTGGAAACACCATATATTTT
CDR3: CASSLTGDSGNTIYF

J: TRBJ2-1
D: TRBD2
V: TRBV10-1
size: few
DNA: TGCGCCAGCAGCCTGACTAGCTTCGATGAGCAGTTCTTC
CDR3: CASSLTSFDEQFF

J: TRBJ2-2
D: .
V: TRBV4-2
size: once
DNA: TGTGCCAGCAGCCGGCGAGGCGGCGGGGAGCTGTTTTTT
CDR3: CASSRRGGGELFF

J: TRBJ1-1
D: TRBD1
V: TRBV10-1
size: once
DNA: TGCGCCAGCAGCGGACAGGGGATGAACACTGAAGCTTTCTTT
CDR3: CASSGQGMNTEAFF

J: TRBJ2-3
D: TRBD2
V: TRBV11-2
size: .
DNA: TGTGCCAGCAGCTACCGCGGAGCGGGGTCCACAGATACGCAGTATTTT
CDR3: CASSYRGAGSTDTQYF

J: TRBJ1-1
D: .
V: TRBV11-2
size: .
DNA: TGTGCCAGCAGCCTGACAGGGAACACTGAAGCTTTCTTT
CDR3: CASSLTGNTEAFF